The 9 T cell receptor beta chains in this list originate from one sample, sequenced in a study of blood T cell repertoires in COVID-19. Clones were sequenced by immunoSEQ multiplex PCR, and TCRdb holds only the in-frame ones, with some missing. This table has 150,000 to 200,000 clones, 65% to 85% appearing once. Sequencing was performed on peripheral blood. These receptors were taken from a man aged 60 to 69 with active or convalescent COVID-19.

The chain recombines TRBV7-9 with TRBJ1-1, with TRBD1 identical over 7 bases. Trimming removed 6 bases from V and 2 bases from J; junction bases left unmatched: 3. The CDR3 is 13 amino acids. Germline CDR1 is SEHNR and CDR2 is FQNEAQ (reference sequence). DNA of the CDR3: TGTGCCAGCAGAAACAGGGGAAACACTGAAGCTTTCTTT. This codes for CASRNRGNTEAFF.

This chain links TRBV5-6 with TRBJ1-5; 10 bases are a match to TRBD1. V was pared by 3 bases and J by 0 bases, with 3 bases of the junction left unmatched. The CDR3 runs 16 residues. Germline V gives CDR1 SGHDT, CDR2 YYEEEE. The CDR3 DNA reads TGTGCCAGCAGCTGGGGACAGGGGACTAGCAATCAGCCCCAGCATTTT. Protein sequence: CASSWGQGTSNQPQHF.

The chain is built from TRBV6-5 and TRBJ1-2, with 10 bases matching TRBD1. Germline V gene sequence: CDR1 MNHEY, CDR2 SVGAGI. J gave up 1 base and V 11 bases, and 4 bases lay outside the gene matches. This CDR3 is built from 13 residues. CDR3 sequence reads: CAGRTGGNYGYTF. CDR3 nucleotides: TGTGCCGGGAGGACAGGGGGTAACTATGGCTACACCTTC.

The genes are TRBV2 and TRBJ1-6, with 9 bases lining up with TRBD1. J was trimmed by 8 bases and V by 0 bases; bases with no gene match: 5. The CDR3 has 16 residues. Looked up from germline, CDR1 is SNHLY and CDR2 is FYNNEI. The CDR3 coding sequence is TGTGCCAGCAGTGAAGCCAGGGACAGGGCCTATTCACCCCTCCACTTT. Its translation: CASSEARDRAYSPLHF. The full variable domain, with the rest looked up from reference TRBV2 and TRBJ1-6, is EPEVTQTPSHQVTQMGQEVILRCVPISNHLYFYWYRQILGQKVEFLVSFYNNEISEKSEIFDDQFSVERPDGSNFTLKIRSTKLEDSAMYFCASSEARDRAYSPLHFGNGTRLTVT.

V and J are TRBV11-2 and TRBJ1-3; TRBD1 might be the D (5 bases). The CDR3 loop spans 16 amino acids. Germline loops: CDR1 SGHAT, CDR2 FQNNGV. V shed 0 bases and J shed 0 bases, with 9 bases lying between them. CDR3 sequence (DNA): TGTGCCAGCAGCTTAGACAGGGCCCACTCTGGAAACACCATATATTTT. Protein sequence: CASSLDRAHSGNTIYF. The full variable domain, in which reference TRBV11-2 and TRBJ1-3 provide the parts outside the CDR3, is EAGVAQSPRYKIIEKRQSVAFWCNPISGHATLYWYQQILGQGPKLLIQFQNNGVVDDSQLPKDRFSAERLKGVDSTLKIQPAKLEDSAVYLCASSLDRAHSGNTIYFGEGSWLTVV.

This clone was observed at least ten times. V usage is TRBV29-1 and J usage is TRBJ2-7, with TRBD2 matching over 7 bases. With 0 bases clipped from V and 0 bases from J, the junction kept 8 bases outside the gene matches. Germline V CDR1 and CDR2: SQVTM, ANQGSEA. The CDR3 sequence is 16 residues long. Here the CDR3 reads CSVEDEGGRGSYEQYF. The DNA for the CDR3 is TGCAGCGTTGAAGATGAGGGCGGGAGAGGCTCCTACGAGCAGTACTTC.

The chain combines TRBV6-6 with TRBJ2-2; TRBD1 matches at 7 bases. V shed 6 bases and J 1 base; nucleotides not matched to a gene: 5. The CDR3 is 15 residues long. Germline V gives CDR1 MNHNY, CDR2 SVGAGI (reference sequence). CDR3 residues: CASSDRAMNTGELFF. The CDR3 DNA sequence: TGTGCCAGCAGCGACAGGGCCATGAACACCGGGGAGCTGTTTTTT.

The chain uses TRBV29-1 and TRBJ2-7, with D possibly being TRBD1 (6 bases). The ends were cut back, 7 bases at V and 6 bases at J, with 16 bases in the middle. Germline-derived CDR1 and CDR2 are SQVTM and ANQGSEA. There are 12 residues in the CDR3. For the CDR3, the DNA is TGCAGCGCACTCAGGGGCTCGGGCGAGCAGTACTTC. Residues: CSALRGSGEQYF.

The chain combines TRBV21-1 with TRBJ1-6; TRBD1, the table's D call, was not compared with the DNA. TRBV21-1 is a pseudogene segment. The CDR3 has 16 amino acids. CDR3 DNA sequence: TGTGCCAGCAGCAAATGGACAGGGGGTAGTAATTCACCCCTCCACTTT. It translates to CASSKWTGGSNSPLHF.